This T cell receptor (beta chain) was retrieved from a study of blood T cell repertoires in COVID-19. Looking at the study overall: Material from acute and convalescent COVID-19 was sourced from the United States, Italy and Spain. PBMCs, B-cell-depleted T cells, or T cells were the source of the cDNA or gDNA that made up the material.

Methods used by the authors: Nucleated cell number was recorded as an estimate derived from reference gene primer amplification. Profiling relied on immunoSEQ multiplex PCR, and the TCRdb table lists in-frame clones only, not all of them. Clonal size and the V and J genes are those of that table, whereas D and trimming came from the DNA. The sample has some 290,000 clones, almost 90% seen once. Seattle enrolled patients during active infection and tracked them longitudinally. CDR3 length: 14 amino acids. The germline V and J ends were trimmed by 3 bases and 8 bases, with 13 bases remaining between them. Germline CDR1 and CDR2: SGHDN and FVKESK.

This clonotype was sampled from a woman in her twenties or thirties with COVID-19, enrolled during active disease. Input material: peripheral blood. The genes are TRBV14 and TRBJ1-4, with D uncertain. In DNA, the CDR3 is TGTGCCAGCAGCCAGGACTTTAGTGTGGAAAAACTGTTTTTT. It yields the protein CASSQDFSVEKLFF. Full variable domain (missing parts from reference TRBV14 and TRBJ1-4): EAGVTQFPSHSVIEKGQTVTLRCDPISGHDNLYWYRRVMGKEIKFLLHFVKESKQDESGMPNNRFLAERTGGTYSTLKVQPAELEDSGVYFCASSQDFSVEKLFFGSGTQLSVL.